The TCR beta chain under discussion was sequenced for a study of neoadjuvant anti-PD-1 for oral cavity cancer. Study background: Around day 43, patients without progression received a fourth nivolumab dose before surgery.

Using immunoSEQ multiplex PCR, the repertoire was profiled, and TCRdb retains in-frame clones only, with some absent. Among approximately 67,000 clones listed, around 80% were seen once. General study findings and limits: Non-responders to neoadjuvant nivolumab had significantly more clonal PBMC T cells than responders.

In the case of this clone: Its antigen is as yet unknown.

The material was PBMCs, obtained before nivolumab (anti-PD-1) treatment. This receptor was identified in a person aged 35 to 85 with oral cavity squamous cell carcinoma.

The CDR3 DNA follows: TGTGCCAGCAGCTTTTGGGTCAACGGCAAGACCCAGTACTTC. The encoded protein is CASSFWVNGKTQYF. The chain combines TRBV5-5 with TRBJ2-5, with unresolved D. The germline V and J ends were trimmed by 2 bases and 6 bases, with 14 bases remaining between them. Germline V CDR1 and CDR2: SGHKS, YYEKEE (reference sequence). The CDR3 loop spans 14 amino acids. Drawing the rest from reference TRBV5-5 and TRBJ2-5, the complete variable domain is DAGVTQSPTHLIKTRGQQVTLRCSPISGHKSVSWYQQVLGQGPQFIFQYYEKEERGRGNFPDRFSARQFPNYSSELNVNALLLGDSALYLCASSFWVNGKTQYFGPGTRLLVL.